The 22 T cell receptor beta chains below were found in one sample sequenced in a study of T cells in women clearing cervical HPV infection. Assay: immunoSEQ multiplex PCR; the TCRdb copy retains only in-frame clones and omits some. In total, the table holds 34,000 or so clones. Specimen: blood buffy coat. The source of these receptors is a woman aged 18 to 75 with a cervical HPV16 infection that either progressed to CIN3+ or cleared (not recorded which).

Details on this clone: The sequenced fragment ends 3 residues before the CDR3 boundary, so the rest is inferred from the germline J gene. Different DNA sequences within this sample yield the same CDR3. This chain joins TRBV29-1 and TRBJ1-3, with D maybe TRBD1 (5 bases). The V end was cut by 7 bases, the J end by 0 bases, with 13 bases between. The CDR3 consists of 14 residues. Germline lookup yields CDR1 SQVTM and CDR2 ANQGSEA. CDR3 DNA, as far as it was read: TGCAGCGCTCTGACAGCCAGCTCTGGAAACACC. Its protein product is CSALTASSGNT. The entire CDR3 sequence reads CSALTASSGNTIYF.

With regard to this clone: The read gets to within 3 residues of the CDR3 end, and the germline J gene fills in the rest. This sequence joins TRBV6-2 or TRBV6-3 and TRBJ2-7, with 7 bases aligning to TRBD1. The CDR3 has 12 amino acids. Germline V gene sequence: CDR1 MNHEY, CDR2 SVGEGT. V was clipped by 8 bases and J by 5 bases; unmatched bases: 6. CDR3 amino acids: CASRLDRDEQYF. The part of the CDR3 DNA that was read is TGTGCCAGCCGACTTGACAGGGACGAG.

About this clone: The CDR3 goes on 3 residues after the read ends, and that part is filled in from the germline J gene. V is TRBV5-1 and J is TRBJ1-3, with a tentative D call TRBD1 (6 bases). The CDR3 is 14 residues long. The germline V gene has CDR1 SGHRS and CDR2 YFSETQ. With 4 bases removed from V and 3 bases from J, the gap between germline ends came to 11 bases. CDR3 bases read: TGCGCCAGCAGCCCCACAGGGTTTGGAAACACC. Amino acids: CASSPTGFGNT. The entire CDR3 sequence reads CASSPTGFGNTIYF.

Regarding this clone: The read gets to within 3 residues of the CDR3 end, and the germline J gene fills in the rest. This rearrangement joins TRBV18 to TRBJ2-2; a possible D gene is TRBD1 (5 bases). Germline assignment: CDR1 KGHSH and CDR2 LQKENI. CDR3 length equals 14 residues. V was clipped by 1 base and J by 7 bases, with 10 bases between them. The CDR3 here is CASSPLDSLGELFF. The CDR3 DNA, read in part, is TGTGCCAGCTCACCACTTGACAGCCTCGGGGAG. Based on the CDR3 plus reference TRBV18 and TRBJ2-2, the full variable domain is NAGVMQNPRHLVRRRGQEARLRCSPMKGHSHVYWYRQLPEEGLKFMVYLQKENIIDESGMPKERFSAEFPKEGPSILRIQQVVRGDSAAYFCASSPLDSLGELFFGEGSRLTVL.

Regarding this clone: The read halts 3 residues ahead of the CDR3 end, with the missing end drawn from the germline J gene. The chain uses TRBV29-1 and TRBJ2-5; 7 bases match TRBD2. The V segment lost 7 bases and the J segment 4 bases; nucleotides outside the gene matches: 6. This CDR3 region has 12 residues. CDR1 is SQVTM, CDR2 ANQGSEA, per germline. CDR3 loop: CSAVPGGETQYF. The part of the CDR3 DNA that was read is TGCAGCGCGGTGCCGGGGGGAGAGACC. Filled out from reference TRBV29-1 and TRBJ2-5, the complete variable domain reads SAVISQKPSRDICQRGTSLTIQCQVDSQVTMMFWYRQQPGQSLTLIATANQGSEATYESGFVIDKFPISRPNLTFSTLTVSNMSPEDSSIYLCSAVPGGETQYFGPGTRLLVL.

Points on this clone: Read sequence stops 3 residues before the CDR3 end, and the germline J gene provides the missing end. V is TRBV19 and J is TRBJ1-1; D gene uncertain. Per germline, CDR1 LNHDA and CDR2 SQIVND (reference sequence). The CDR3 runs to 13 residues. Trimming took 3 bases from V and 1 from J, leaving 6 bases between them. The sequenced CDR3 bases are TGTGCCAGTAGTATTTCAGAGAACACTGAA. It is translated as CASSISENTE. The whole CDR3 protein is CASSISENTEAFF.

The CDR3 bases that were read are TGTGCCAGCAGCTTAACTGGGTTAAGGGACGAG. Amino acids: CASSLTGLRDE. The complete CDR3 reads CASSLTGLRDEQYF. The chain uses TRBV7-2 and TRBJ2-7; D gene unclear. Read sequence stops 3 residues before the CDR3 end, and the germline J gene provides the missing end. Germline V lookup: CDR1 SGHTA, CDR2 FQGNSA. The CDR3 is made up of 14 amino acids. V lost 2 bases and J lost 5, with 13 bases in between.

Concerning this clone itself: The read ends 3 residues before the CDR3 terminus; that terminus is restored from the germline J gene. The V and J genes are TRBV29-1 and TRBJ2-5, with 9 nucleotides matching TRBD2. V lost 3 bases to trimming and J lost 5 bases; unmatched junction nucleotides: 19. The CDR3 loop spans 18 amino acids. CDR1 and CDR2 (germline): SQVTM, ANQGSEA. Incomplete CDR3 DNA: TGCAGCGTTGAGAGGGGTCCGGATCGCTTAGCGGGAGCGGAGACC. Translating it yields CSVERGPDRLAGAET. The full CDR3 sequence reads CSVERGPDRLAGAETQYF.

On this clone: The read finishes 3 residues shy of the CDR3 end, and the germline J gene is used to complete it. The chain has TRBV7-8 and TRBJ2-3; D is uncertain. CDR1 SGHVS and CDR2 FQNEAQ come from the germline V gene. This CDR3 contains 14 residues. The sequenced CDR3 bases are TGTGCCAGCAGCCCGACCGGGTCCGACTGGCCG. It yields the protein CASSPTGSDWP. The CDR3, in full, reads CASSPTGSDWPQYF.

With respect to this clone: The CDR3 goes on 3 residues after the read ends, and that part is filled in from the germline J gene. This rearrangement joins TRBV30 to TRBJ1-2; TRBD1 matches 11 bases. The CDR3 is 15 amino acids. Germline CDR1 reads GTSNPN; CDR2 reads SVGIG (reference sequence). The CDR3 loop is CAGTGTGGSYNDYTF. The CDR3 bases that were read are TGTGCCGGAACCGGGACAGGGGGGTCTTACAATGAC.

About this clone itself: The read finishes 3 residues shy of the CDR3 end, and the germline J gene is used to complete it. The V gene is TRBV7-2, the J gene TRBJ1-2; D is ambiguous. Germline V gene lookup returns CDR1 SGHTA and CDR2 FQGNSA. CDR3 length: 12 residues. The CDR3 protein is CASSLGHNDYTF. The sequenced CDR3 bases are TGTGCCAGCAGCTTAGGTCACAATGAC. Complete variable domain (other parts from reference TRBV7-2 and TRBJ1-2): GAGVSQSPSNKVTEKGKDVELRCDPISGHTALYWYRQSLGQGLEFLIYFQGNSAPDKSGLPSDRFSAERTGGSVSTLTIQRTQQEDSAVYLCASSLGHNDYTFGSGTRLTVV.

The sequenced CDR3 bases are TGTGCCAGCCAAGGGGGGGGGAACACCGGGGAG. Protein: CASQGGGNTGE. The CDR3 reads in full as CASQGGGNTGELFF. The chain links TRBV7-6 to TRBJ2-2; weak D call: TRBD2 (7 bases). The sequenced fragment ends 3 residues before the CDR3 boundary, so the rest is inferred from the germline J gene. Germline-derived CDR1 and CDR2 are SGHVS and FNYEAQ. The germline V and J ends were trimmed by 8 bases and 1 base, with 11 bases remaining between them. This CDR3 comprises 14 residues.

About this clone itself: The CDR3 end falls 3 residues outside the read, so it is completed with the germline J gene. This chain uses TRBV5-1 with TRBJ2-3; TRBD2 might be the D (7 bases). This CDR3 spans 16 amino acids. V dropped 2 bases and J dropped 0 bases, with 13 bases sitting between them. The germline V gene has CDR1 SGHRS and CDR2 YFSETQ. CDR3 in amino acids: CASSLGGGTSTDTQYF. Incomplete CDR3 DNA: TGCGCCAGCAGCTTAGGGGGGGGGACTAGCACAGATACG. The complete variable domain, with remaining parts taken from reference TRBV5-1 and TRBJ2-3, reads KAGVTQTPRYLIKTRGQQVTLSCSPISGHRSVSWYQQTPGQGLQFLFEYFSETQRNKGNFPGRFSGRQFSNSRSEMNVSTLELGDSALYLCASSLGGGTSTDTQYFGPGTRLTVL.

As concerns this clone: The read terminates 3 residues before the CDR3 end, so the remaining end is supplied by the germline J gene. This chain connects TRBV6-1 to TRBJ1-1, with 9 nucleotides matching TRBD1. CDR1 and CDR2 (germline): MNHNS, SASEGT. Trimming cost V 1 base and J 5 bases; bases outside gene matches: 2. The CDR3 totals 14 residues. CDR3 bases read: TGTGCCAGCAGTGAAGTACAGGGGGCTACTGAA. Protein: CASSEVQGATE. The CDR3, in full, reads CASSEVQGATEAFF.

Turning to this clone: The CDR3 end is not reached by the read, which stops 3 residues before it; the germline J gene fills it in. The chain carries TRBV5-1 and TRBJ1-2; 10 bases agree with TRBD1. V lost 4 bases, J lost 4 bases, and 7 bases stayed unmatched. Germline lookup yields CDR1 SGHRS and CDR2 YFSETQ. The CDR3 spans 15 residues. Partial CDR3 DNA: TGCGCCAGCAGCCCCGGACAGGGGGTGAGCTATGGC. Its protein is CASSPGQGVSYG. The full CDR3 protein is CASSPGQGVSYGYTF.

Notes on this clone: Coverage ceases 3 residues before the CDR3 finishes, and the germline J gene fills in the end. This chain connects TRBV7-7 to TRBJ2-3; 13 nucleotides agree with TRBD2. Germline CDR1 and CDR2: SSHAT and FNYEAQ (reference sequence). The CDR3 consists of 16 residues. The CDR3 reads CASSLGTSGSGETQYF. CDR3 bases read: TGTGCCAGCAGCTTAGGGACTAGCGGGAGTGGAGAGACG.

Concerning this clone itself: The read stops 3 residues short of the end of the CDR3; the missing end is completed from the germline J gene. The chain links TRBV30 to TRBJ2-7; 8 nucleotides align to TRBD2. The junction had 4 bases not matched to a gene; V was cut back by 0 bases and J by 6 bases. CDR1 and CDR2 from the germline V gene are GTSNPN and SVGIG (reference sequence). This CDR3 is 13 amino acids long. The CDR3 loop reads CAWSVQRGTEQYF. Partial CDR3 DNA: TGTGCCTGGAGTGTACAGCGGGGGACCGAG.

Regarding this clone: From the germline J gene comes the end of the CDR3, since the read stops 3 residues before it. V gene TRBV18 combines with J gene TRBJ2-7; 9 bases line up with TRBD1. The CDR3 covers 16 residues. The germline V gene encodes CDR1 KGHSH and CDR2 LQKENI. After removal of 4 bases from V and 3 bases from J, the junction contained 10 bases not matched to a gene. The CDR3 region is CASSRTPGTGSYEQYF. CDR3 DNA (partial): TGTGCCAGCTCACGAACCCCCGGGACAGGGAGCTACGAG.

Comments on this clone: The observed sequence ends 3 residues before the CDR3 terminus, with the missing tail filled in from the germline J gene. The V call is TRBV20-1, the J call TRBJ1-1; a possible D gene is TRBD1 (5 bases). Germline CDR1 DFQATT, CDR2 SNEGSKA (reference sequence). V gave up 3 bases and J gave up 4 bases, with 18 bases separating them. CDR3 length: 15 amino acids. The CDR3 here is CSARWRMGQVTEAFF. Partial CDR3 DNA: TGCAGTGCTAGGTGGCGAATGGGGCAAGTCACTGAA.

In regard to this clone: The observed sequence ends 3 residues before the CDR3 terminus, with the missing tail filled in from the germline J gene. This rearrangement joins TRBV7-8 to TRBJ1-6; a possible D gene is TRBD1 (5 bases). This CDR3 spans 16 amino acids. Trimming took off 3 bases at V and 7 bases at J, with 16 bases between the two ends. The germline V gene encodes CDR1 SGHVS and CDR2 FQNEAQ. CDR3 loop: CASSFTSGQRNSPLHF. Partial CDR3 DNA: TGTGCCAGCAGCTTCACGTCAGGGCAAAGGAATTCACCC.

Details on this clone: The CDR3 goes on 3 residues after the read ends, and that part is filled in from the germline J gene. V is TRBV20-1 and J is TRBJ2-3, with TRBD2 identical over 11 bases. Per the germline V gene, CDR1 is DFQATT and CDR2 is SNEGSKA (reference sequence). The trim removed 5 bases at V and 2 bases at J, leaving 3 bases unmatched. The CDR3 extends over 14 amino acids. The CDR3 loop is CSALAGGYTDTQYF. Partial CDR3 DNA: TGCAGTGCTTTAGCGGGAGGGTACACAGATACG.

CDR3 loop: CAWSVRAGPNIYTF. CDR3 bases read: TGTGCCTGGAGTGTACGAGCGGGACCAAACATC. J is TRBJ1-2 and V is TRBV30; perhaps TRBD1 as D (5 bases). Coverage ceases 3 residues before the CDR3 finishes, and the germline J gene fills in the end. CDR3 size: 14 residues. Germline-derived CDR1 and CDR2 are GTSNPN and SVGIG (reference sequence).